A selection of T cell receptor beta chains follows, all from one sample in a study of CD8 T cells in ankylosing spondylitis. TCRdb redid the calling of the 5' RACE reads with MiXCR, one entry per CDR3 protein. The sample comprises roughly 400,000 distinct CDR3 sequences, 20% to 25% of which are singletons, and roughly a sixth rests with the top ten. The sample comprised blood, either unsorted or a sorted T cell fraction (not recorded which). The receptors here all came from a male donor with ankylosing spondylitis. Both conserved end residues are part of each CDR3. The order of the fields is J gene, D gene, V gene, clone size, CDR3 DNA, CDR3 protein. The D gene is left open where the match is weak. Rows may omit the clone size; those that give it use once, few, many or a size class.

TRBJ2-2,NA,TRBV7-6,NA,TGTGCCAGCAGCTTAGCAGGGGTGGCCGGCACCGGGGAGCTGTTTTTT,CASSLAGVAGTGELFF
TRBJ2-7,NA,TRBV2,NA,TGTGCCAGCAGTGACTGGGTCACCTACGAGCAGTACTTC,CASSDWVTYEQYF
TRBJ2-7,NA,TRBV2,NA,TGTGCCAGCATCTGGACCTACGAGCAGTACTTC,CASIWTYEQYF
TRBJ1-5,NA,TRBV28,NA,TGTGCCAGCAGTTTATCTAAAAGAAGCAACAATCAGCCCCAGCATTTT,CASSLSKRSNNQPQHF
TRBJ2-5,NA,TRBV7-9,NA,TGTGCCAGCAGCTTAGGCCAGGGGGGGAGAGAGACCCAGTACTTC,CASSLGQGGRETQYF
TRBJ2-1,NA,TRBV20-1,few,TGCAGTGTGATTCCTCCACCCGTTTCCTACAATGAGCAGTTCTTC,CSVIPPPVSYNEQFF
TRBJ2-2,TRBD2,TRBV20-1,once,TGCAGTGCTAGAGCTAGCGGGAGGCCCGGGGCCGGGGAGCTGTTTTTT,CSARASGRPGAGELFF
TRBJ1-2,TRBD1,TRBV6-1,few,TGTGCCAGCAGAAATACAGGGGAGGGAGGGTATGGCTACACCTTC,CASRNTGEGGYGYTF
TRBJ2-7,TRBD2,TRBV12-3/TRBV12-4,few,TGTGCCAGCAGTTTTTCACTAGCGGCAGCCTACGAGCAGTACTTC,CASSFSLAAAYEQYF
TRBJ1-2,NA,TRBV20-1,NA,TGCAGTGCCTCCGCGACAGTCAACTATGGCTACACCTTC,CSASATVNYGYTF